Shown below are 15 T cell receptor beta chains from a single sample sequenced in a study of blood T cell repertoires in COVID-19. The table came from immunoSEQ multiplex PCR; TCRdb's copy has only in-frame clones and leaves some out. The sample shows some 260,000 clones, about 88% of them seen only once. The specimen was PBMCs or T cells enriched from blood (not recorded which). The receptor set was obtained from a young man with acute COVID-19.

This chain uses TRBV7-9 with TRBJ1-2, with 7 bases fitting TRBD1. Per the germline V gene, CDR1 is SEHNR and CDR2 is FQNEAQ (reference sequence). The CDR3 has 16 residues. With V trimmed by 6 bases and J by 8 bases, 18 bases remained unmatched. This CDR3 is CASRPPQGRGSEGYTF. The CDR3 nucleotides read TGTGCCAGCAGACCTCCCCAAGGCAGGGGGTCTGAAGGCTACACCTTC.

This clone was detected only a few times. The chain joins TRBV4-2 to TRBJ1-2; no clear D. From germline, CDR1 is LGHNA and CDR2 YNFKEQ. The V end was cut by 0 bases, the J end by 8 bases, with 13 bases between. The CDR3 length is 14 residues. In DNA form, the CDR3 reads TGTGCCAGCAGCCAAGATGAGAGGGCCCAAGGCTACACCTTC. It is translated as CASSQDERAQGYTF.

The chain combines TRBV5-1 with TRBJ1-4; perhaps TRBD1 as D (5 bases). CDR1 and CDR2 from the germline V gene are SGHRS and YFSETQ. Trimming removed 7 bases from V and 3 bases from J, with 13 bases in between. CDR3 length equals 14 residues. The CDR3 DNA follows: TGCGCCAGCGGAGGGGCAGACCCTAATGAAAAACTGTTTTTT. Its protein product is CASGGADPNEKLFF.

The genes are TRBV2 and TRBJ1-5; 9 nucleotides align to TRBD1. The J segment lost 7 bases and the V segment lost 4 bases, leaving 11 bases of the junction unmatched. The CDR3 length is 16 residues. Germline assignment: CDR1 SNHLY and CDR2 FYNNEI. The CDR3 DNA follows: TGTGCCAGCAGTGTACCCGGGGACAGGGCAGGACAGCCCCAGCATTTT. Translating it yields CASSVPGDRAGQPQHF.

In the case of this clone: The junction and the germline gene differ at one end; a read error may be behind it. The CDR3 here is CASSPDWGGREKLFF. The CDR3 bases are TGTGCCAGCAGCCCGGACTGGGGGGGACGAGAAAAACTGTTTTTT. The chain is built from TRBV5-1 and TRBJ1-4; tentative D call: TRBD1 (5 bases). In germline, CDR1 is SGHRS, CDR2 YFSETQ. The CDR3 consists of 15 residues.

The chain employs TRBV7-3 and TRBJ2-3; 7 nucleotides match TRBD1. V gave up 5 bases and J gave up 1 base; unmatched junction bases: 15. CDR1 is SGHTA, CDR2 FQGTGA, per germline. The CDR3 covers 18 residues. The CDR3 loop reads CASSQRGPTGVGTDTQYF. CDR3 bases: TGTGCCAGCAGCCAACGAGGGCCTACAGGGGTTGGCACAGATACGCAGTATTTT.

The rearrangement joins TRBV19 to TRBJ2-1; TRBD1 matches 9 bases. Looked up from germline, CDR1 is LNHDA and CDR2 is SQIVND (reference sequence). V gave up 5 bases and J gave up 6 bases; unmatched junction bases: 8. This CDR3 is 15 amino acids long. CDR3 residues: CASSQFGTGSNEQFF. In DNA, the CDR3 is TGTGCCAGTAGTCAATTCGGGACAGGGAGCAATGAGCAGTTCTTC.

The CDR3 region is CASSVYDRGGLGNTIYF. The CDR3 nucleotides are TGTGCCAGCAGCGTATATGACAGGGGGGGCTTAGGAAACACCATATATTTT. The chain couples TRBV9 to TRBJ1-3; 9 positions agree with TRBD1. The trim removed 1 base at V and 4 bases at J, leaving 9 bases unmatched. The length of the CDR3 is 17 residues. CDR1 and CDR2 (germline): SGDLS, YYNGEE.

V usage is TRBV28 and J usage is TRBJ1-5; 9 bases match TRBD1. The ends lost 7 bases at V and 2 bases at J; junction bases unmatched: 9. Germline V gene sequence: CDR1 MDHEN, CDR2 SYDVKM. CDR3 length: 16 amino acids. CDR3 in amino acids: CASTKDRGLGNQPQHF. The CDR3 DNA reads as TGTGCCAGCACTAAGGACAGGGGCCTTGGCAATCAGCCCCAGCATTTT. The complete variable domain, with remaining parts taken from reference TRBV28 and TRBJ1-5, reads DVKVTQSSRYLVKRTGEKVFLECVQDMDHENMFWYRQDPGLGLRLIYFSYDVKMKEKGDIPEGYSVSREKKERFSLILESASTNQTSMYLCASTKDRGLGNQPQHFGDGTRLSIL.

The DNA of the CDR3 is TGTGCCAGCAGCTTCGAGGTAACCAACCTAAACACTGAAGCTTTCTTT. Amino acid sequence: CASSFEVTNLNTEAFF. The chain links TRBV7-2 to TRBJ1-1; no definite D call. This CDR3 spans 16 amino acids. Deletions cut 3 bases from V and 2 bases from J, with 16 bases between. Germline CDR1 and CDR2: SGHTA and FQGNSA.

This sequence joins TRBV24-1 and TRBJ2-5; D remains ambiguous. Germline-derived CDR1 and CDR2 are KGHDR and SFDVKD. The CDR3 length is 12 residues. V lost 1 base and J lost 5, with 4 bases in between. CDR3 in amino acids: CATSDLRETQYF. The CDR3 DNA is TGTGCCACCAGTGATTTACGGGAGACCCAGTACTTC.

J is TRBJ1-5 and V is TRBV21-1; TRBD1 was called by the table and not checked on the DNA. TRBV21-1 is a pseudogene. The CDR3 covers 17 residues. CDR3 in amino acids: CASSTTGAGGYNQPQHF. As DNA, the CDR3 is TGTGCCAGCAGCACTACTGGGGCAGGGGGTTATAATCAGCCCCAGCATTTT.

V and J are TRBV7-8 and TRBJ2-2; no reliable D call. Germline V lookup: CDR1 SGHVS, CDR2 FQNEAQ. The CDR3 spans 16 residues. V was cut by 4 bases and J by 4 bases, with 16 bases left in between. CDR3 loop: CASSSTNDQGTGELFF. CDR3 sequence (DNA): TGTGCCAGCAGCTCAACTAATGATCAAGGCACCGGGGAGCTGTTTTTT.

V and J are TRBV6-4 and TRBJ2-1; the D gene is possibly TRBD2 (6 bases). The CDR3 runs to 14 residues. Germline V gene data show CDR1 as MRHNA and CDR2 as SNTAGT. The V end lost 5 bases, the J end lost 7 bases, and 15 bases lay between the germline ends. This chain's CDR3 is CASSRNTGGNEQFF. CDR3 coding DNA: TGTGCCAGCAGTCGGAACACCGGGGGAAATGAGCAGTTCTTC.

The CDR3 nucleotides are TGTGCCAGTATTAAACAGGGGGCAGCTGGAAACACCATATATTTT. The encoded protein is CASIKQGAAGNTIYF. This sequence joins TRBV19 and TRBJ1-3, with TRBD1 matching 9 bases. CDR3 length equals 15 residues. The V segment lost 7 bases and the J segment 2 bases; nucleotides outside the gene matches: 6. The V gene's germline CDR1 is LNHDA and CDR2 SQIVND (reference sequence).